These T cell receptor beta chains were read from a single sample in a study of cytomegalovirus exposure and HLA in healthy donors. TCRdb keeps only in-frame clones here, not all; method: immunoSEQ multiplex PCR. The repertoire holds 150,000 to 200,000 clones, with 79% as singletons. Sequencing was carried out using PBMCs. The receptors were sampled from a woman aged 30 to 39 in good health and CMV-seropositive. Each CDR3 is given with its conserved first and last residue. A D gene is named only where the DNA matches it firmly. Size tells how often a clone was seen (once, few, many) or the class of an expanded clone, and some rows leave it out.

D,V,length,size,J,CDR3,DNA
-,TRBV9,17,-,TRBJ2-6,CASSVTGTKPGANVLTF,TGTGCCAGCAGCGTGACAGGTACAAAACCTGGGGCCAACGTCCTGACTTTC
TRBD1,TRBV5-6,14,-,TRBJ2-2,CASSRTGGTGELFF,TGTGCCAGCAGCCGGACAGGGGGAACCGGGGAGCTGTTTTTT
TRBD1,TRBV7-9,17,-,TRBJ1-5,CASSLGQGGMSNQPQHF,TGTGCCAGCAGCTTGGGACAGGGCGGGATGAGCAATCAGCCCCAGCATTTT
TRBD1,TRBV6-5,15,-,TRBJ1-2,CASSANNDRGYGYTF,TGTGCCAGCAGTGCAAACAACGACAGGGGCTATGGCTACACCTTC
-,TRBV7-2,15,once,TRBJ1-4,CASSDRRGTNEKLFF,TGTGCCAGCAGCGACAGAAGGGGGACTAATGAAAAACTGTTTTTT
-,TRBV27,14,-,TRBJ2-7,CASSPTGNAYEQYF,TGTGCCAGCAGTCCGACAGGAAACGCCTACGAGCAGTACTTC
-,TRBV18,16,-,TRBJ2-3,CASSPPTGGSTDTQYF,TGTGCCAGCTCACCACCGACTGGAGGATCCACAGATACGCAGTATTTT
-,TRBV9,15,-,TRBJ2-1,CASSVEGTRDNEQFF,TGTGCCAGCAGCGTAGAGGGGACAAGGGACAATGAGCAGTTCTTC
-,TRBV7-9,12,-,TRBJ2-7,CASSSTTSEQYF,TGTGCCAGCAGCTCGACAACGAGCGAGCAGTACTTC
-,TRBV6-5,13,few,TRBJ2-3,CASSYSTTDTQYF,TGTGCCAGCAGTTACTCGACTACAGATACGCAGTATTTT
-,TRBV6-1,12,-,TRBJ2-1,CASSGIGPEQFF,TGTGCCAGCAGTGGGATTGGGCCTGAGCAGTTCTTC
-,TRBV30,14,-,TRBJ1-1,CAWSGGLKNTEAFF,TGTGCCTGGAGCGGCGGACTGAAGAACACTGAAGCTTTCTTT
TRBD2,TRBV4-2,15,-,TRBJ2-1,CASSLPRASGGEQFF,TGTGCCAGCAGCCTACCTCGGGCTAGCGGGGGGGAGCAGTTCTTC
TRBD2,TRBV6-5,14,-,TRBJ2-1,CASGRGGERSEQFF,TGTGCCAGCGGACGGGGGGGTGAGCGGAGTGAGCAGTTCTTC
-,TRBV5-5,13,-,TRBJ1-6,CASSGTTNSPLHF,TGTGCCAGCAGCGGGACAACCAATTCACCCCTCCACTTT
-,TRBV5-1,16,-,TRBJ2-4,CASSSRPGQVENIQYF,TGCGCCAGCAGCTCCAGGCCTGGCCAGGTTGAAAACATTCAGTACTTC
-,TRBV4-3,14,once,TRBJ1-3,CASSQGGDGNTIYF,TGCGCCAGCAGCCAAGGCGGGGATGGAAACACCATATATTTT
TRBD1,TRBV10-2,19,-,TRBJ2-7,CASSESINSVGGADYEQYF,TGCGCCAGCAGTGAGTCGATAAATTCTGTAGGGGGCGCTGACTACGAGCAGTACTTC
-,TRBV7-2,13,once,TRBJ2-7,CASSLASSDEQYF,TGTGCCAGCAGCTTAGCTAGCTCCGACGAGCAGTACTTC
TRBD1,TRBV5-6,14,-,TRBJ1-2,CASSLPGQGFGYTF,TGTGCCAGCAGCCTACCGGGACAGGGTTTCGGCTACACCTTC
-,TRBV7-2,16,few,TRBJ2-3,CASSLGGGVLTDTQYF,TGTGCCAGCAGCTTGGGCGGCGGGGTCCTCACAGATACGCAGTATTTT
-,TRBV7-8,14,-,TRBJ1-6,CASRGGDYNSPLHF,TGTGCCAGCAGGGGGGGGGACTATAATTCACCCCTCCACTTT
-,TRBV19,14,-,TRBJ1-1,CASSIRTPETEAFF,TGTGCCAGTAGTATTAGGACACCCGAAACTGAAGCTTTCTTT
-,TRBV5-5,14,-,TRBJ2-7,CASSSVSVFYEQYF,TGTGCCAGCAGCTCGGTATCGGTCTTCTACGAGCAGTACTTC
TRBD2,TRBV29-1,17,-,TRBJ2-7,CSVNGLGTSGSSYEQYF,TGCAGCGTTAACGGACTGGGGACTAGCGGGAGCTCGTACGAGCAGTACTTC
-,TRBV7-2,14,-,TRBJ2-3,CASSIRGSADTQYF,TGTGCCAGCAGCATACGGGGGTCAGCAGATACGCAGTATTTT
TRBD1,TRBV5-5,14,few,TRBJ2-7,CASSQTGSSYEQYF,TGTGCCAGCAGCCAGACAGGGAGCTCCTACGAGCAGTACTTC
TRBD2,TRBV7-6,14,few,TRBJ2-3,CASSQRGITDTQYF,TGTGCCAGCAGCCAGCGGGGTATCACAGATACGCAGTATTTT
-,TRBV13,15,few,TRBJ1-1,CASSLDGQGFAEAFF,TGTGCCAGCAGCTTAGATGGTCAGGGATTCGCTGAAGCTTTCTTT
-,TRBV7-9,17,-,TRBJ2-1,CASSWRGGTGPHTEQFF,TGTGCCAGCAGCTGGCGGGGGGGGACAGGTCCACACACTGAGCAGTTCTTC
-,TRBV7-9,15,-,TRBJ1-1,CASSRRAGKDTEAFF,TGTGCCAGCAGCAGGCGTGCAGGGAAGGACACTGAAGCTTTCTTT
TRBD2,TRBV7-8,16,-,TRBJ2-5,CASSYGLAGVGETQYF,TGTGCCAGCAGCTACGGACTAGCGGGAGTGGGAGAGACCCAGTACTTC
-,TRBV5-1,13,-,TRBJ1-1,CASSFRGNTEAFF,TGCGCCAGCAGCTTCAGGGGGAACACTGAAGCTTTCTTT
-,TRBV21-1,17,-,TRBJ2-2,CASSIILGSKDTGELFF,TGTGCCAGCAGCATTATTTTGGGCAGTAAGGACACCGGGGAGCTGTTTTTT
-,TRBV4-1,15,-,TRBJ1-4,CASSQEGRRYEKLFF,TGCGCCAGCAGCCAAGAGGGCCGGAGGTATGAAAAACTGTTTTTT
-,TRBV7-9,14,-,TRBJ2-5,CASSLVGRKETQYF,TGTGCCAGCAGCTTAGTTGGCAGAAAAGAGACCCAGTACTTC
TRBD2,TRBV27,16,-,TRBJ2-1,CASSFGRGSSYNEQFF,TGTGCCAGCAGTTTCGGGCGGGGGAGCTCCTACAATGAGCAGTTCTTC
TRBD1,TRBV7-9,14,-,TRBJ1-1,CASSLRQGDTEAFF,TGTGCCAGCAGCTTAAGACAGGGGGACACTGAAGCTTTCTTT
TRBD2,TRBV7-8,13,-,TRBJ2-7,CASSPFGRGEQYF,TGTGCCAGCAGCCCCTTCGGGAGGGGAGAGCAGTACTTC
TRBD1,TRBV4-3,21,-,TRBJ2-2,CASSQAEVGFSGTGFTGELFF,TGCGCCAGCAGCCAAGCCGAGGTCGGCTTTTCCGGGACAGGTTTTACCGGGGAGCTGTTTTTT
-,TRBV7-2,16,-,TRBJ1-2,CASSYSRSWSRDGYTF,TGTGCCAGCAGCTATAGCAGGTCTTGGTCCAGGGATGGCTACACCTTC
TRBD1,TRBV11-2,15,-,TRBJ2-5,CASSFGQGSSETQYF,TGTGCCAGCAGCTTTGGACAGGGTTCGTCGGAGACCCAGTACTTC
TRBD1,TRBV6-5,15,-,TRBJ2-7,CASSESGTATNEQYF,TGTGCCAGCAGCGAGTCCGGGACAGCGACTAACGAGCAGTACTTC